This T cell receptor (beta chain) was captured by sequencing in a study of blood T cell repertoires in COVID-19. Study background: Samples of COVID-19 (acute and convalescent) were obtained from the United States, Italy and Spain. PBMCs, B-cell-depleted T cells, or T cells were the source of the cDNA or gDNA that made up the material.

Original handling: From reference gene primer amplification, estimates of nucleated cell counts were derived. Clones were sequenced by immunoSEQ multiplex PCR, and TCRdb holds only the in-frame ones, with some missing. The V and J calls and the clone size are those of that table, but D and trimming were determined from the DNA. The sample shows around 200,000 clones, roughly 80% of them seen only once. The receptor was isolated from a woman older than 75 with active or convalescent COVID-19. Input material: peripheral blood.

This chain's CDR3 is CASSYFDTGADTQYF. CDR3 DNA sequence: TGTGCCAGCAGTTACTTCGATACAGGGGCAGATACGCAGTATTTT. The V call is TRBV6-2 or TRBV6-3, the J call TRBJ2-3; 7 nucleotides match TRBD1. Germline trimming cut 1 base from V and 4 bases from J; bases unmatched to any gene: 5. Germline V CDR1 and CDR2: MNHEY, SVGEGT. The CDR3 covers 15 residues.